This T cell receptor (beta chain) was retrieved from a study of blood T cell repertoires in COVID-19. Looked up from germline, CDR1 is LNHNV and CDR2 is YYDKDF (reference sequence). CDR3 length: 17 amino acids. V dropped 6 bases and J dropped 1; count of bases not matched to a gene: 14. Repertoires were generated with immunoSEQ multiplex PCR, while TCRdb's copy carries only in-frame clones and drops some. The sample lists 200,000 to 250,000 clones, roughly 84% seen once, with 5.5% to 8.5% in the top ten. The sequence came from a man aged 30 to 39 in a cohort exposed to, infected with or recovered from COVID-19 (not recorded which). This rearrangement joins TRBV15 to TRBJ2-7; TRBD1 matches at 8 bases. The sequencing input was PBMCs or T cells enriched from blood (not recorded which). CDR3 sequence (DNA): TGTGCCACCAGGGGTGCTCCCGGGACAGGCGATTCCTACGAGCAGTACTTC. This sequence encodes CATRGAPGTGDSYEQYF.